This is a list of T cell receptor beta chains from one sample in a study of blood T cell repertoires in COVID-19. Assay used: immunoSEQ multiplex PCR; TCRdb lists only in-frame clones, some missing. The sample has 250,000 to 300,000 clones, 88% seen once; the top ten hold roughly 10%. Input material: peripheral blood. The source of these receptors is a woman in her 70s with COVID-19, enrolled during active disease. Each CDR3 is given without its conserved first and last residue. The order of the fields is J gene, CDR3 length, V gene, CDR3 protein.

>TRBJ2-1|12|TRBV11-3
ASSLGLDPREQF
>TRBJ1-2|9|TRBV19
ASSNSYGYT
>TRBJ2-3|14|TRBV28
ASGPGGFPSTDTQY
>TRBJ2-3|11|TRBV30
AWKIRGPDTQY
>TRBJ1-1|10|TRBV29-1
SGGWMNAEAF
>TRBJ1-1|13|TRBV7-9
ASSQGPGRYTEAF
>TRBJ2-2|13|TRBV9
ASSLGLALAGELF
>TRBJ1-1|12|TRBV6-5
ASRPPGGGTEAF
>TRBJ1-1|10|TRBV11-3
ASGGGNTEAF
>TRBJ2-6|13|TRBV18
ASSHLSSGANVLT
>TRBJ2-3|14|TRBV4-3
ASSQATGVGTDTQY
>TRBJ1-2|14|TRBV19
ASRRIQGQGTYGYT
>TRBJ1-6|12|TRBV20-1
SASLGQEYSPLH
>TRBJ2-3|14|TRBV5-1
ASSPPGAGQPDTQY
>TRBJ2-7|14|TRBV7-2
ASSLMTGLRSYEQY
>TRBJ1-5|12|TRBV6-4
ASRVRVISQPQH
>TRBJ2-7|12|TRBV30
AWSVTGGANEQY
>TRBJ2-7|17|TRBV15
ATSRASGPTTGAGYEQY
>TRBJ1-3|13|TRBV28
ASSLFGNGGNTIY
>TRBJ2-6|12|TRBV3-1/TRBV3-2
ASTGRPGANVLT
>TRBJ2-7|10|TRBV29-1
SVGRPRSEQY
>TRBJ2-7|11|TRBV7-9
ASSIDRAYEQY
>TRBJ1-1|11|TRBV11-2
ASSSTGRTEAF
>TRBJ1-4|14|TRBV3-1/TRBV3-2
ASSHEPSQAYEKLF
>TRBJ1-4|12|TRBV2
ASIVGWSDEKLF
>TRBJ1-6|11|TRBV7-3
ASSRDYNSPLH
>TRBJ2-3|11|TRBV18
ASSARDRDTQY
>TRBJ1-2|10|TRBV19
ASSTAGAGYT
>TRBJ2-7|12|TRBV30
AWSVWDFAYEQY
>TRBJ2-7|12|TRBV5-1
ASSTGLAVSEQY
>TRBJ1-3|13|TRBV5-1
ASSLDLNSGNTIY
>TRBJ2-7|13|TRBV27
ASRELAGVGNEQY
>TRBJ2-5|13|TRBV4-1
ASSQGTGDWETQY
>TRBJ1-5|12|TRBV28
ASRETGSNQPQH
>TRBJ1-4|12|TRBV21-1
ASSRLGQGKKLF
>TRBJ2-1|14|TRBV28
ASSSLKGILYNEQF
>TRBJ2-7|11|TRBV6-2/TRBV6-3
ASSRPGPYEQY
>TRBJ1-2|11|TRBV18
ASSPADGYGYT
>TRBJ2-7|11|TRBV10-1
ASSESVPYEQY
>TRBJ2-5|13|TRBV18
ASSPVGQGKETQY
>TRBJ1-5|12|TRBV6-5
ASSTAVSNQPQH
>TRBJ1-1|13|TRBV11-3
ASSLEGTRNTEAF
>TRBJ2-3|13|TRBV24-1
ATSDAKQVPDTQY
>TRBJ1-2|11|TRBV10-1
ASSTGLPSGYT
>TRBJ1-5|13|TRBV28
ASITWAGDNQPQH